The 30 T cell receptor beta chains below were found in one sample sequenced in a study of vaccination effects on CD4 cells after COVID-19. Their specific antigens are unknown. In the ViraFEST assay, antigen-specific CD4+ clonotypes were identified by expansion after peptide-pool stimulation. Following a roughly ten-day culture, CD4+ T cells were purified. Previously uninfected by SARS-CoV-2, the vaccine recipients also showed negative nucleocapsid antibodies. Assay: immunoSEQ multiplex PCR; the TCRdb copy retains only in-frame clones and omits some. The sample comprises about 73,000 clones, more than 60% of which are singletons, and 10% to 13% rests with the top ten. The input for sequencing was CD4+ T cells from PBMCs cultured with SARS-CoV-2 spike peptides, taken before COVID-19 vaccination. These receptors originate from a human donor who received a COVID-19 vaccine.

J is TRBJ1-2 and V is TRBV6-6; TRBD1 might be the D (6 bases). The V end lost 4 bases, the J end lost 1 base, and 7 bases lay between the germline ends. In germline, CDR1 is MNHNY, CDR2 SVGAGI (reference sequence). This CDR3 is built from 13 residues. Here the CDR3 DNA reads TGTGCCAGCAGTTGGACAGATAACTATGGCTACACCTTC. It yields the protein CASSWTDNYGYTF.

The chain recombines TRBV4-3 with TRBJ1-4, with a possible D match to TRBD1 (6 bases). Trimming removed 2 bases at V and 10 bases at J, with 17 bases between. The CDR3 consists of 15 residues. Per germline, CDR1 LGHNA and CDR2 YSLEER. The CDR3 protein is CASSQNWDKGGKLFF. The CDR3 region has the DNA TGCGCCAGCAGCCAAAATTGGGACAAGGGGGGAAAACTGTTTTTT.

This rearrangement joins TRBV7-8 to TRBJ1-5; D unclear. This CDR3 is 16 amino acids long. The V gene's germline CDR1 is SGHVS and CDR2 FQNEAQ. Trimming cost V 2 bases and J 1 base, with 12 bases left between them. The CDR3 spells CASSLYGVYSNQPQHF. DNA for the CDR3: TGTGCCAGCAGCTTATATGGGGTGTACAGCAATCAGCCCCAGCATTTT.

The V call is TRBV11-3, the J call TRBJ2-1; 9 nucleotides match TRBD1. CDR1 is SGHNT and CDR2 is YENEEA in the germline V gene. Trimming at V came to 3 bases and at J to 1 base, leaving 1 base not matched to a gene. This CDR3 is built from 15 residues. The DNA for the CDR3 is TGTGCCAGCAGCTTTGGACAGGGGTCCTACAATGAGCAGTTCTTC. This sequence encodes CASSFGQGSYNEQFF.

This clone was seen just once. CDR3 sequence (DNA): TGTGCCAGCAGCGCAACATATTCCGATACGCAGTATTTT. Translating gives CASSATYSDTQYF. The chain joins TRBV6-5 to TRBJ2-3; the D is unclear. Trimming shortened V by 6 bases and J by 6 bases, and 13 bases separated the two germline ends. The germline gives CDR1 MNHEY, CDR2 SVGAGI. The CDR3 contains 13 residues.

Only a few counts were recorded for this clone. This chain uses TRBV2 with TRBJ1-1; no firm D call. This CDR3 region has 13 residues. CDR1 is SNHLY and CDR2 is FYNNEI in the germline V gene. V lost 4 bases to trimming and J lost 1 base, with 7 bases between them. CDR3 nucleotide sequence: TGTGCCAGCAGTGGAGACACGAACACTGAAGCTTTCTTT. Translation gives CASSGDTNTEAFF.

V usage is TRBV7-2 and J usage is TRBJ2-2; D gene ambiguous. The CDR3 totals 14 residues. With 6 bases removed from V and 4 bases from J, the gap between germline ends came to 12 bases. From germline, CDR1 is SGHTA and CDR2 FQGNSA. CDR3 protein: CASSSVGRTGELFF. The CDR3, as DNA: TGTGCCAGCAGTTCGGTAGGCCGCACCGGGGAGCTGTTTTTT. Together with reference TRBV7-2 and TRBJ2-2, the CDR3 gives the full variable domain: GAGVSQSPSNKVTEKGKDVELRCDPISGHTALYWYRQSLGQGLEFLIYFQGNSAPDKSGLPSDRFSAERTGGSVSTLTIQRTQQEDSAVYLCASSSVGRTGELFFGEGSRLTVL.

The chain combines TRBV28 with TRBJ1-2; D might be TRBD1 (5 bases). This CDR3 is built from 13 residues. Germline CDR1 reads MDHEN; CDR2 reads SYDVKM. Trimming shortened V by 6 bases and J by 4 bases, and 12 bases separated the two germline ends. The CDR3 DNA reads TGTGCCAGCAGCGACCTGACAGCCTATGGCTACACCTTC. Protein product: CASSDLTAYGYTF.

This chain links TRBV4-1 with TRBJ1-5; the match to TRBD1 covers 10 bases. Germline CDR1 is MGHRA and CDR2 is YSYEKL. V was pared by 4 bases and J by 0 bases, with 3 bases of the junction left unmatched. The CDR3 is 16 amino acids. The CDR3 region has the DNA TGCGCCAGCAGCCGGGACAGGGGAAATAGCAATCAGCCCCAGCATTTT. Protein product: CASSRDRGNSNQPQHF.

This clone was seen more than once but under ten times. The chain has TRBV7-9 and TRBJ1-1; no clear D gene. Germline V gene lookup returns CDR1 SEHNR and CDR2 FQNEAQ (reference sequence). CDR3 length: 14 residues. V was shortened by 11 bases and J by 4 bases, with 20 bases between the two germline ends. The chain's CDR3 is CAATGMVAGTEAFF. The CDR3 DNA reads TGTGCCGCGACGGGCATGGTGGCTGGCACTGAAGCTTTCTTT.

The gene calls are TRBV7-2 and TRBJ2-3; TRBD2 matches 8 bases. The germline V gene has CDR1 SGHTA and CDR2 FQGNSA. The CDR3 covers 15 residues. Trimming took 2 bases from V and 11 from J; bases not matched to a gene: 12. CDR3 coding DNA: TGTGCCAGCAGCTTAAACGGGGGGGCCTCCCTAGGGCAGTATTTT. Its protein product is CASSLNGGASLGQYF.

The chain is built from TRBV7-2 and TRBJ1-2; D not certain. From germline, CDR1 is SGHTA and CDR2 FQGNSA. The CDR3 is 15 residues long. V was shortened by 1 base and J by 2 bases, with 11 bases between the two germline ends. The CDR3 protein is CASSLVTTGNYGYTF. The CDR3 nucleotides read TGTGCCAGCAGCTTAGTAACGACCGGGAACTATGGCTACACCTTC.

J is TRBJ1-2 and V is TRBV19, with 7 bases fitting TRBD1. CDR1 LNHDA and CDR2 SQIVND come from the germline V gene (reference sequence). The trim removed 9 bases at V and 6 bases at J, leaving 10 bases unmatched. The CDR3 has 13 amino acids. CDR3: CASMGGGENGYTF. The CDR3, as DNA: TGTGCCAGCATGGGAGGGGGCGAGAATGGCTACACCTTC.

The chain uses TRBV9 and TRBJ2-1, with no clear D. V lost 5 bases to trimming and J lost 1 base, with 10 bases between them. CDR3 size: 14 residues. Germline V lookup: CDR1 SGDLS, CDR2 YYNGEE. Here the CDR3 reads CASSRGASYNEQFF. The DNA for the CDR3 is TGTGCCAGCAGTCGTGGCGCTTCCTACAATGAGCAGTTCTTC.

This chain joins TRBV7-3 and TRBJ2-1; 10 bases match TRBD2. The CDR3 is made up of 16 amino acids. Germline V gene data show CDR1 as SGHTA and CDR2 as FQGTGA. V lost 5 bases to trimming and J lost 5 bases; unmatched junction nucleotides: 9. The DNA for the CDR3 is TGTGCCAGCAGCCGACCCCTTAGCGGGGGGCACAATGAGCAGTTCTTC. This translates into CASSRPLSGGHNEQFF.

The V gene is TRBV18, the J gene TRBJ1-4; D unresolved. Germline loops: CDR1 KGHSH, CDR2 LQKENI. Trimming took 3 bases from V and 3 from J, leaving 11 bases between them. The length of the CDR3 is 15 residues. CDR3: CASSPGKIPNEKLFF. The CDR3 nucleotides are TGTGCCAGCTCACCTGGTAAAATACCTAATGAAAAACTGTTTTTT.

The table lists this clone with a few counts. The chain uses TRBV9 and TRBJ1-2, with a tentative D call TRBD1 (6 bases). V gave up 4 bases and J gave up 7 bases, with 14 bases separating them. Germline CDR1 and CDR2: SGDLS and YYNGEE. This CDR3 has 13 residues. CDR3 bases: TGTGCCAGCAGCCGGCGGCAGGGGTTTGGCTACACCTTC. Protein product: CASSRRQGFGYTF.

This clone was observed a few times. The chain combines TRBV10-1 with TRBJ2-1, with unresolved D. The germline V and J ends were trimmed by 4 bases and 8 bases, with 12 bases remaining between them. The CDR3 sequence is 13 residues long. Germline V gene sequence: CDR1 WNHNN, CDR2 SYGVQD (reference sequence). CDR3 in DNA: TGCGCCAGCAGTGTCGGGTTTTACGATGAGCAGTTCTTC. Amino acids: CASSVGFYDEQFF.

The genes are TRBV11-2 and TRBJ1-5; D perhaps matches TRBD1 (5 bases). This CDR3 contains 16 residues. The germline CDR1 and CDR2 sequences are SGHAT and FQNNGV. Trimming removed 2 bases from V and 1 base from J, with 12 bases in between. CDR3 in amino acids: CASSLSKQGSNQPQHF. In nucleotides, the CDR3 is TGTGCCAGCAGCTTATCCAAGCAGGGAAGCAATCAGCCCCAGCATTTT.

V usage is TRBV24-1 and J usage is TRBJ2-5; D uncertain. The CDR3 runs 13 residues. CDR1 KGHDR and CDR2 SFDVKD come from the germline V gene. The V gene lost 3 bases and the J gene lost 1 base, with 5 bases spanning the gap. The CDR3 nucleotides read TGTGCCACCAGTGATGGGTCCCAAGAGACCCAGTACTTC. Encoded protein: CATSDGSQETQYF.

This sequence joins TRBV3-1 (or the pseudogene TRBV3-2) and TRBJ1-2; maybe TRBD1 (6 bases). The CDR3 covers 15 residues. Germline CDR1 and CDR2: LGHDT and YNNKEL (reference sequence). The V gene lost 1 base and the J gene lost 5 bases, with 14 bases spanning the gap. The CDR3 region has the DNA TGTGCCAGCAGCCAAGGCCCACAGGGAAGATATGGCTACACCTTC. Protein product: CASSQGPQGRYGYTF.

The rearrangement links TRBV7-2 to TRBJ2-5; D is unclear. Per the germline V gene, CDR1 is SGHTA and CDR2 is FQGNSA. The CDR3 length is 11 residues. V was cut by 6 bases and J by 3 bases, with 5 bases left in between. As DNA, the CDR3 is TGTGCCAGCAGACTAAAAGAGACCCAGTACTTC. Translated, it gives CASRLKETQYF. Full variable domain (remainder filled in from reference TRBV7-2 and TRBJ2-5): GAGVSQSPSNKVTEKGKDVELRCDPISGHTALYWYRQSLGQGLEFLIYFQGNSAPDKSGLPSDRFSAERTGGSVSTLTIQRTQQEDSAVYLCASRLKETQYFGPGTRLLVL.

The chain couples TRBV6-1 to TRBJ2-7; 7 bases fit TRBD1. CDR1 is MNHNS, CDR2 SASEGT, per germline. CDR3 length equals 14 residues. Trimming took 0 bases from V and 1 from J; bases not matched to a gene: 0. Here the CDR3 reads CASSEAGQSYEQYV. CDR3 bases: TGTGCCAGCAGTGAAGCGGGACAGTCCTACGAGCAGTACGTC.

V usage is TRBV14 and J usage is TRBJ2-5; D perhaps matches TRBD1 (5 bases). Trimming took 4 bases from V and 4 from J, leaving 16 bases between them. The CDR3 sequence is 15 residues long. Germline values: CDR1 SGHDN, CDR2 FVKESK. The CDR3 region is CASSLLSRARETQYF. CDR3 sequence (DNA): TGTGCCAGCAGCCTATTGTCCAGGGCTCGAGAGACCCAGTACTTC.

The chain couples TRBV7-3 to TRBJ2-7; D perhaps matches TRBD1 (5 bases). This CDR3 region has 15 residues. The germline V gene encodes CDR1 SGHTA and CDR2 FQGTGA. Trimming removed 3 bases from V and 3 bases from J, with 15 bases in between. This chain's CDR3 is CASSFPDRLFYEQYV. In DNA, the CDR3 is TGTGCCAGCAGCTTCCCAGACAGATTATTCTACGAGCAGTACGTC.

This clone was seen only a few times. This chain joins TRBV30 and TRBJ1-6, with 8 bases fitting TRBD1. This CDR3 comprises 13 residues. CDR1 is GTSNPN, CDR2 SVGIG, per germline (reference sequence). The J segment lost 6 bases and the V segment lost 4 bases, leaving 2 bases of the junction unmatched. In nucleotides, the CDR3 is TGTGCCTGGACAACAGGGGGTAATTCACCCCTCCACTTT. It is translated as CAWTTGGNSPLHF.

The chain uses TRBV5-5 and TRBJ1-3; a weak D match, TRBD1 (6 bases). The V end lost 4 bases, the J end lost 0 bases, and 14 bases lay between the germline ends. Germline CDR1 is SGHKS and CDR2 is YYEKEE (reference sequence). This CDR3 has 16 residues. CDR3 sequence (DNA): TGTGCCAGCAGCCGGTGGGGGGCCAACTCTGGAAACACCATATATTTT. Its translation: CASSRWGANSGNTIYF.

The chain joins TRBV28 to TRBJ1-5; D unclear. This CDR3 contains 16 residues. Germline CDR1 is MDHEN and CDR2 is SYDVKM. V was cut by 4 bases and J by 7 bases, with 20 bases left in between. The CDR3 spells CASSSSPGGPGQPQHF. The CDR3 region has the DNA TGTGCCAGCAGTTCCTCCCCCGGCGGGCCCGGGCAGCCCCAGCATTTT. The full variable domain, in which reference TRBV28 and TRBJ1-5 provide the parts outside the CDR3, is DVKVTQSSRYLVKRTGEKVFLECVQDMDHENMFWYRQDPGLGLRLIYFSYDVKMKEKGDIPEGYSVSREKKERFSLILESASTNQTSMYLCASSSSPGGPGQPQHFGDGTRLSIL.

The chain uses TRBV6-5 and TRBJ1-5; 9 bases are a match to TRBD1. Germline assignment: CDR1 MNHEY and CDR2 SVGAGI. The V gene end was trimmed by 6 bases and the J gene end by 3 bases; junction bases not matched to a gene: 3. CDR3 length: 14 residues. The CDR3 DNA reads as TGTGCCAGCAGAGGGACAGGGATCAATCAGCCCCAGCATTTT. This sequence encodes CASRGTGINQPQHF.

The CDR3 DNA follows: TGTGCCAGCAGTGTTACAGCTAATCAGCCCCAGCATTTT. This sequence encodes CASSVTANQPQHF. This chain joins TRBV6-4 and TRBJ1-5, with D hard to call. This CDR3 is built from 13 residues. Germline CDR1 MRHNA, CDR2 SNTAGT. Trimming left V 4 bases short and J 4 bases short, with 8 bases between.